This T cell receptor (beta chain) was recovered during a study of blood T cell repertoires in COVID-19. This clone was seen just once. Using immunoSEQ multiplex PCR, the repertoire was profiled, and TCRdb retains in-frame clones only, with some absent. The sample carries over 400,000 clones, roughly 89% recorded once. Germline assignment: CDR1 LNHDA and CDR2 SQIVND (reference sequence). V shed 1 base and J 7 bases; nucleotides not matched to a gene: 6. This CDR3 spans 15 amino acids. The V gene is TRBV19, the J gene TRBJ2-1, with TRBD2 identical over 8 bases. Sequenced input: peripheral blood. This sequence was found in a woman aged 25-40 years with active or convalescent COVID-19. This chain's CDR3 is CASSIVSGSGNEQFF. The CDR3 DNA reads TGTGCCAGTAGTATAGTGAGCGGGAGTGGAAATGAGCAGTTCTTC.